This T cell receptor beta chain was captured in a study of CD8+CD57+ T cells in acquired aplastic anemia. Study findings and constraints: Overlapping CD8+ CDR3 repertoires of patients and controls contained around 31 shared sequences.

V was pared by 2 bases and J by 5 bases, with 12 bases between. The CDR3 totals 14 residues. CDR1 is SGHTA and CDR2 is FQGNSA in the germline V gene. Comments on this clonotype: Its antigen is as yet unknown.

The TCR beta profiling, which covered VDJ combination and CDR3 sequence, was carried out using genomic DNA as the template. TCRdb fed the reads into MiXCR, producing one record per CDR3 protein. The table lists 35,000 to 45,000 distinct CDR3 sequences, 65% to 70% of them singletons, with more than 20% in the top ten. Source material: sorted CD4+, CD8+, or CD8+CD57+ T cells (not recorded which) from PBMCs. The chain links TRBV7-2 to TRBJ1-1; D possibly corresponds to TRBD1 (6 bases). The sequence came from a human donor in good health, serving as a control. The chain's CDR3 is CASSLRQGSTEAFF. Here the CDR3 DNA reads TGTGCCAGCAGCTTACGTCAGGGGAGTACTGAAGCTTTCTTT.